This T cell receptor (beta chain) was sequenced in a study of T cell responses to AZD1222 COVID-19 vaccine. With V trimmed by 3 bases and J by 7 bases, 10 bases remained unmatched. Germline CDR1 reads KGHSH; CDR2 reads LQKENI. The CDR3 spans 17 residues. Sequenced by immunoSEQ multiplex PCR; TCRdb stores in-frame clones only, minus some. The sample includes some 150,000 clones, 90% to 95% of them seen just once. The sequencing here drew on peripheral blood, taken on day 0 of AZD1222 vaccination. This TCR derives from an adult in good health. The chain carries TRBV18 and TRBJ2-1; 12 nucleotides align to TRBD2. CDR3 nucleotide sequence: TGTGCCAGCTCACCTACCCCGACTAGCGGGAGACCAAATGAGCAGTTCTTC. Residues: CASSPTPTSGRPNEQFF.